These 17 T cell receptor beta chains originate from one sample sequenced in a study of T cells in women clearing cervical HPV infection. Profiling relied on immunoSEQ multiplex PCR, and the TCRdb table lists in-frame clones only, not all of them. Its clone listing holds 25,000 to 35,000 clones. Sequencing was performed on blood buffy coat. Receptor source: a woman aged 18 to 75 with a cervical HPV16 infection that either progressed to CIN3+ or cleared (not recorded which).

Remarks on this clone: Sequencing ends 3 residues short of the CDR3 end; the germline J gene provides the rest. This rearrangement joins TRBV3-1 (or the pseudogene TRBV3-2) to TRBJ1-2; D is possibly TRBD1 (5 bases). The CDR3 is 14 residues long. V lost 0 bases, J lost 7 bases, and 12 bases lay in between. Germline loops: CDR1 LGHDT, CDR2 YNNKEL (reference sequence). The sequenced part of the CDR3 DNA is TGTGCCAGCAGCCAAGAGTCAGGGAGAGGTGGC. Protein sequence: CASSQESGRGG. The full CDR3 is CASSQESGRGGYTF.

With regard to this clone: With the read ending 3 residues before the CDR3 end, the germline J gene is used to fill in that end. V and J are TRBV20-1 and TRBJ2-1; TRBD2 agrees at 8 bases. This CDR3 spans 16 amino acids. Germline CDR1 DFQATT, CDR2 SNEGSKA (reference sequence). V lost 5 bases, J lost 8 bases, and 17 bases stayed unmatched. The CDR3 reads CSALSPLAGGVDEQFF. The CDR3 DNA, read in part, is TGCAGTGCTCTTTCCCCTTTGGCGGGAGGTGTTGATGAG.

A note on this clone: The missing CDR3 end, 3 residues past where the read stops, is filled in from the germline J gene. This chain joins TRBV7-3 and TRBJ2-5; D might be TRBD1 (5 bases). The CDR3 is 12 amino acids. Per the germline V gene, CDR1 is SGHTA and CDR2 is FQGTGA. Trimming pared 1 base from V and 5 bases from J, leaving 5 bases between. The part of the CDR3 DNA that was read is TGTGCCAGCAGCTTAAAGGGGGAGACC. Encoded protein: CASSLKGET. The entire CDR3 protein reads CASSLKGETQYF.

In regard to this clone: The read stops 3 residues short of the end of the CDR3; the missing end is completed from the germline J gene. The V and J genes are TRBV4-2 and TRBJ1-6; D not resolved. The V gene lost 4 bases and the J gene lost 10 bases, with 14 bases spanning the gap. Per the germline V gene, CDR1 is LGHNA and CDR2 is YNFKEQ. The CDR3 is made up of 14 amino acids. CDR3 bases read: TGTGCCAGCAGCCCGAAGGGTTCTCGGTCACCC. It codes for CASSPKGSRSP. The entire CDR3 sequence reads CASSPKGSRSPLHF.

Frequency places this clone as medium-sized. Partial CDR3 DNA: TGCAGCGTTGAGGGGGACAGGGGGCTTCATGAG. This codes for CSVEGDRGLHE. The whole CDR3 is CSVEGDRGLHEQFF. V gene TRBV29-1 combines with J gene TRBJ2-1, with 12 bases aligning to TRBD1. The CDR3 end is not reached by the read, which stops 3 residues before it; the germline J gene fills it in. Per germline, CDR1 SQVTM and CDR2 ANQGSEA. The CDR3 runs 14 residues. V dropped 3 bases and J dropped 8; count of bases not matched to a gene: 5.

With respect to this clone: The DNA ends 3 residues before the CDR3 does, and the rest of the CDR3 is filled in from the germline J gene. The chain uses TRBV20-1 and TRBJ2-3; 10 bases line up with TRBD2. Germline assignment: CDR1 DFQATT and CDR2 SNEGSKA (reference sequence). The CDR3 is 15 residues long. V shed 3 bases and J 2 bases; nucleotides not matched to a gene: 5. The chain's CDR3 is CSASSGTSVTDTQYF. The CDR3 bases that were read are TGCAGTGCTAGTTCCGGGACTAGCGTCACAGATACG.

In the case of this clone: The CDR3 goes on 3 residues after the read ends, and that part is filled in from the germline J gene. V usage is TRBV11-3 and J usage is TRBJ2-5; the match to TRBD2 covers 10 bases. Germline V gene sequence: CDR1 SGHNT, CDR2 YENEEA. CDR3 size: 15 residues. Trimming took 5 bases from V and 4 from J; bases not matched to a gene: 7. The CDR3 loop reads CASSPGIAGGETQYF. CDR3 bases read: TGTGCCAGCAGCCCAGGTATAGCGGGAGGAGAGACC. Full variable domain (rest looked up from reference TRBV11-3 and TRBJ2-5): EAGVVQSPRYKIIEKKQPVAFWCNPISGHNTLYWYLQNLGQGPELLIRYENEEAVDDSQLPKDRFSAERLKGVDSTLKIQPAELGDSAVYLCASSPGIAGGETQYFGPGTRLLVL.

Regarding this clone: Read data end 3 residues before the CDR3 end; the end is taken from the germline J gene. The V call is TRBV4-1, the J call TRBJ2-2; D is possibly TRBD2 (6 bases). V was trimmed by 7 bases and J by 7 bases, leaving 16 bases between them. CDR3 length equals 14 residues. Germline CDR1 reads MGHRA; CDR2 reads YSYEKL. CDR3 DNA (partial): TGCGCCAGCACCGCGCAGGGACTGATCGGGGAG. Its translation is CASTAQGLIGE. In full, the CDR3 reads CASTAQGLIGELFF.

As for this clone: The read falls 3 residues short of the CDR3 end, and the missing part is taken from the germline J gene. The chain recombines TRBV5-1 with TRBJ2-7; 7 bases map to TRBD2. Germline trimming cut 1 base from V and 4 bases from J; bases unmatched to any gene: 8. The length of the CDR3 is 15 residues. The germline gives CDR1 SGHRS, CDR2 YFSETQ. The CDR3 sequence is CASSLSGGPNYEQYF. The sequenced part of the CDR3 DNA is TGCGCCAGCAGCTTGTCGGGGGGACCTAATTACGAG.

Remarks on this clone: The read finishes 3 residues shy of the CDR3 end, and the germline J gene is used to complete it. The genes are TRBV12-3 or TRBV12-4 and TRBJ2-7; possibly TRBD1 for D (6 bases). V lost 4 bases and J lost 1, with 8 bases in between. The CDR3 covers 13 residues. The DNA read from the CDR3 is TGTGCCAGCAGTTCAGGGGTTTCCTACGAG. Protein: CASSSGVSYE. In full, the CDR3 is CASSSGVSYEQYF.

A remark on this clone: The missing CDR3 end, 3 residues past where the read stops, is filled in from the germline J gene. The chain employs TRBV19 and TRBJ1-4, with a possible D match to TRBD1 (5 bases). The germline V and J ends were trimmed by 7 bases and 0 bases, with 12 bases remaining between them. The CDR3 is 15 residues long. The V gene's germline CDR1 is LNHDA and CDR2 SQIVND (reference sequence). The sequenced CDR3 bases are TGTGCCAGTATGAGACAGTTTGCAACTAATGAAAAA. The encoded protein is CASMRQFATNEK. The full CDR3 is CASMRQFATNEKLFF.

As to this clone: With the read ending 3 residues before the CDR3 end, the germline J gene is used to fill in that end. The chain uses TRBV19 and TRBJ1-1; possibly TRBD1 for D (6 bases). The CDR3 has 14 amino acids. Germline V gene data show CDR1 as LNHDA and CDR2 as SQIVND (reference sequence). V was trimmed by 6 bases and J by 4 bases, leaving 15 bases between them. The CDR3 is CASSLTGRSTEAFF. Incomplete CDR3 DNA: TGTGCCAGTAGCCTCACAGGGCGTTCCACTGAA.

Details on this clone: The observed sequence ends 3 residues before the CDR3 terminus, with the missing tail filled in from the germline J gene. The J gene is TRBJ2-3, the V gene TRBV11-3, with TRBD2 as a possible D gene (6 bases). The germline V gene encodes CDR1 SGHNT and CDR2 YENEEA. The CDR3 is made up of 14 amino acids. This CDR3 is CASSFFLAEETQYF. CDR3 DNA, as far as it was read: TGTGCCAGCAGCTTCTTCTTAGCGGAAGAGACG.

In regard to this clone: The CDR3 end falls 3 residues outside the read, so it is completed with the germline J gene. The V call is TRBV30, the J call TRBJ2-2, with a tentative D call TRBD2 (7 bases). The germline V gene encodes CDR1 GTSNPN and CDR2 SVGIG (reference sequence). CDR3 length: 14 residues. CDR3: CAWSGGGRGEKLFF. CDR3 DNA (partial): TGTGCCTGGAGTGGCGGGGGAAGGGGGGAAAAG. Full variable domain (remainder filled in from reference TRBV30 and TRBJ2-2): SQTIHQWPATLVQPVGSPLSLECTVEGTSNPNLYWYRQAAGRGLQLLFYSVGIGQISSEVPQNLSASRPQDRQFILSSKKLLLSDSGFYLCAWSGGGRGEKLFFGEGSRLTVL.

On this clone itself: Sequencing ends 3 residues short of the CDR3 end; the germline J gene provides the rest. The gene calls are TRBV20-1 and TRBJ1-4; maybe TRBD1 (6 bases). The V end was cut by 6 bases, the J end by 2 bases, with 10 bases between. Looked up from germline, CDR1 is DFQATT and CDR2 is SNEGSKA (reference sequence). CDR3 length: 13 amino acids. This CDR3 is CSAGGRTNEKLFF. The CDR3 bases that were read are TGCAGTGCCGGGGGGCGTACTAATGAAAAA.

A remark on this clone: The read ends 3 residues before the CDR3 terminus; that terminus is restored from the germline J gene. J is TRBJ1-5 and V is TRBV7-9, with D possibly being TRBD1 (5 bases). CDR3 length: 14 residues. Trimming pared 5 bases from V and 7 bases from J, leaving 15 bases between. CDR1 and CDR2 (germline): SEHNR, FQNEAQ (reference sequence). The CDR3 sequence is CASSNQGVGQPQHF. CDR3 DNA, as far as it was read: TGTGCCAGCAGCAATCAGGGAGTGGGGCAGCCC.

Concerning this clone itself: Sequencing ends 3 residues short of the CDR3 end; the germline J gene provides the rest. The chain combines TRBV10-3 with TRBJ2-2; 8 bases are shared with TRBD2. V lost 2 bases to trimming and J lost 6 bases; unmatched junction nucleotides: 11. This CDR3 contains 17 residues. Germline V gene data show CDR1 as ENHRY and CDR2 as SYGVKD. The CDR3 protein is CAISEGFSGRGPGELFF. The DNA read from the CDR3 is TGTGCCATCAGTGAGGGGTTCAGCGGGAGAGGCCCCGGGGAG.